The 8 T cell receptor beta chains reported below all come from one sample, sequenced in a study of response to subunit inactivated influenza vaccine. TCRdb re-analysed the RT-PCR reads in MiXCR, keeping a single row per CDR3 protein. The sample lists about 780,000 distinct CDR3 sequences; approximately 17% were seen once. The material was PBMCs from blood, obtained 5 days after vaccination. These receptors were taken from a middle-aged man who received an inactivated influenza vaccine.

This clonotype has only a few counts. The V and J genes are TRBV5-5 and TRBJ2-3; tentative D call: TRBD2 (6 bases). Deletions cut 1 base from V and 0 bases from J, with 15 bases between. Germline CDR1 reads SGHKS; CDR2 reads YYEKEE (reference sequence). The CDR3 sequence is 17 residues long. CDR3 protein: CASSLSPAGSSTDTQYF. CDR3 DNA: TGTGCCAGCAGCTTGTCGCCGGCGGGGTCTAGCACAGATACGCAGTATTTT.

V gene TRBV28 combines with J gene TRBJ2-3; 12 nucleotides match TRBD1. Germline CDR1 is MDHEN and CDR2 is SYDVKM. This CDR3 contains 12 residues. Here the CDR3 DNA reads TGTAACGGGGACAGGGGGCGGGATACGCAGTATTTT. It specifies CNGDRGRDTQYF.

This clonotype has more than one count but fewer than ten. The gene calls are TRBV7-2 and TRBJ2-3; D is possibly TRBD2 (8 bases). The CDR3 loop spans 18 amino acids. Germline V CDR1 and CDR2: SGHTA, FQGNSA. Trimming took 0 bases from V and 7 from J, leaving 23 bases between them. The CDR3 region has the DNA TGTGCCAGCAGCTTAGCAGGGGGCTCGCGGGGGGTTTTTAATACGCAGTATTTT. This sequence encodes CASSLAGGSRGVFNTQYF.

Concerning this clonotype: The CDR3 ends on some other residue instead of the conserved phenylalanine or tryptophan, so this is likely a read error. The V and J genes are TRBV27 and TRBJ1-1; TRBD1 might be the D (6 bases). CDR3 length: 16 residues. Germline CDR1 is MNHEY and CDR2 is SMNVEV (reference sequence). The V gene lost 2 bases and the J gene lost 1 base, with 14 bases spanning the gap. CDR3 in DNA: TGTGCCAGCAGTTTAGGGGGGCAGATTGAGAACACTGAAGCTTTCTTG. The encoded protein is CASSLGGQIENTEAFL.

This clonotype was detected a few times. The V gene is TRBV12-3 or TRBV12-4, the J gene TRBJ1-1, with D perhaps TRBD1 (5 bases). V gave up 5 bases and J gave up 6 bases, with 19 bases separating them. The length of the CDR3 is 15 residues. The CDR3, as DNA: TGTGCCAGCAGTCGTAGGGGTACCGTAGTGCCTGAAGCTTTCTTT. Amino acid sequence: CASSRRGTVVPEAFF.

This chain links TRBV7-2 with TRBJ2-2; D gene unclear. Germline assignment: CDR1 SGHTA and CDR2 FQGNSA. The CDR3 extends over 14 amino acids. Trimming stripped 2 bases from V and 4 bases from J, with 8 bases between. The CDR3 spells CASSLQVGTGELFF. CDR3 bases: TGTGCCAGCAGCTTACAAGTAGGCACCGGGGAGCTGTTTTTT.

This sequence joins TRBV7-9 and TRBJ1-1, with unresolved D. Germline V gives CDR1 SEHNR, CDR2 FQNEAQ (reference sequence). The CDR3 covers 15 residues. The V and J ends lost 5 bases and 4 bases respectively, with 17 bases between them. The CDR3, as DNA: TGTGCCAGCAGCCCCGGCGGGAATTTGGTCACTGAAGCTTTCTTT. Its protein product is CASSPGGNLVTEAFF.

The CDR3 loop reads CASSFWRGGRDEQFF. Here the CDR3 DNA reads TGTGCCAGCAGCTTTTGGCGGGGGGGCCGGGATGAGCAGTTCTTC. V usage is TRBV11-2 and J usage is TRBJ2-1, with 9 bases fitting TRBD2. Germline V lookup: CDR1 SGHAT, CDR2 FQNNGV. The trim removed 3 bases at V and 8 bases at J, leaving 8 bases unmatched. The CDR3 totals 15 residues.